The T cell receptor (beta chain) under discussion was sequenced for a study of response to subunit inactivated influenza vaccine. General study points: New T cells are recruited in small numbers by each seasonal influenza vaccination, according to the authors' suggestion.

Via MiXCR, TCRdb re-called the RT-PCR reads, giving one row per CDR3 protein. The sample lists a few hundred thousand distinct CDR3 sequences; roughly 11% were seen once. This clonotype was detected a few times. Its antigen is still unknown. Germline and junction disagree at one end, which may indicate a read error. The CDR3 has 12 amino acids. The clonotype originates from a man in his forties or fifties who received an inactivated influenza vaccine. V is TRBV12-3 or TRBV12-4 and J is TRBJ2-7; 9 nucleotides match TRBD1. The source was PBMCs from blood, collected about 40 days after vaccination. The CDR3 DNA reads TGTGCCAGCAGTTACTCGGACAGGGGAAGGTCCTTC. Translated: CASSYSDRGRSF.